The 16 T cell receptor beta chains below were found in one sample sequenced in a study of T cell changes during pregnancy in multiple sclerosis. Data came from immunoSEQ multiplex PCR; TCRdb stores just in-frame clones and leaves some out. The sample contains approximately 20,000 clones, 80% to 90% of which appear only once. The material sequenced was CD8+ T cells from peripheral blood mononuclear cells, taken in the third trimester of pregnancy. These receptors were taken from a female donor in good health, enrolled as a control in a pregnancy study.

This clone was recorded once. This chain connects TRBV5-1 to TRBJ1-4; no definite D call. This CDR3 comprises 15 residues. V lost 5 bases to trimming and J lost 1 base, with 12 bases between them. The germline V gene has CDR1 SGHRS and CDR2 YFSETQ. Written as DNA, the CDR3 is TGCGCCAGCAGTGGCGGCCTGGGAACTAATGAAAAACTGTTTTTT. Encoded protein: CASSGGLGTNEKLFF.

The CDR3 is CASRGDYSYEQYF. The CDR3 nucleotides are TGTGCCAGCAGGGGGGACTACTCCTACGAGCAGTACTTC. V and J are TRBV27 and TRBJ2-7; 7 positions agree with TRBD2. The V segment lost 6 bases and the J segment 0 bases; nucleotides outside the gene matches: 2. The CDR3 is 13 residues long. Germline assignment: CDR1 MNHEY and CDR2 SMNVEV (reference sequence).

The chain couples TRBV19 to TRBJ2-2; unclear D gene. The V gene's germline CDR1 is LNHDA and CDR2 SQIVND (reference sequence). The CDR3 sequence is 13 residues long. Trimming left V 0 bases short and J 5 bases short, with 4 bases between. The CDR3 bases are TGTGCCAGTAGTATAGATCTTACCGGGGAGCTGTTTTTT. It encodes CASSIDLTGELFF.

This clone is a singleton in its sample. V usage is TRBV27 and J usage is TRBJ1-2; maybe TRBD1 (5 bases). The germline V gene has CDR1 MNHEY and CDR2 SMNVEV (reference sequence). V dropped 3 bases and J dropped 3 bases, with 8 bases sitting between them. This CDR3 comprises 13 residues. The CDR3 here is CASSFGGDYGYTF. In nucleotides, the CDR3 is TGTGCCAGCAGTTTTGGGGGGGACTATGGCTACACCTTC.

CDR3 in DNA: TGTGCCAGCAGCGTGTCCGGGACAGGGGTAGGAGAGACCCAGTACTTC. This encodes CASSVSGTGVGETQYF. The chain combines TRBV9 with TRBJ2-5, with 10 bases lining up with TRBD1. This CDR3 contains 16 residues. Germline V gene sequence: CDR1 SGDLS, CDR2 YYNGEE. Trimming took 2 bases from V and 4 from J; bases not matched to a gene: 8.

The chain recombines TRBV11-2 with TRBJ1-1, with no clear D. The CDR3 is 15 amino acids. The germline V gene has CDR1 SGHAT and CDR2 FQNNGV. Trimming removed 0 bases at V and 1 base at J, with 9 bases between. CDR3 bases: TGTGCCAGCAGCTTAGAAGGTCCGGGGAACACTGAAGCTTTCTTT. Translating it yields CASSLEGPGNTEAFF.

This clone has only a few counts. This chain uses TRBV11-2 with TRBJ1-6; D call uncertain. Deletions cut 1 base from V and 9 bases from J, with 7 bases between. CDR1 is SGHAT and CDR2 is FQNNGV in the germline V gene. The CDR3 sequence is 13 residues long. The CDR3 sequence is CASSLGPGSPLHF. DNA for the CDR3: TGTGCCAGCAGCTTAGGGCCTGGTTCACCCCTCCACTTT. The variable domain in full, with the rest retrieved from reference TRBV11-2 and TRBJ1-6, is EAGVAQSPRYKIIEKRQSVAFWCNPISGHATLYWYQQILGQGPKLLIQFQNNGVVDDSQLPKDRFSAERLKGVDSTLKIQPAKLEDSAVYLCASSLGPGSPLHFGNGTRLTVT.

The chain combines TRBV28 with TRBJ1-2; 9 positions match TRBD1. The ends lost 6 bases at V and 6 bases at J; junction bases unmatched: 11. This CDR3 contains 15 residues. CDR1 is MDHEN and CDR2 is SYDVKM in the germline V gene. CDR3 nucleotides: TGTGCCAGCAGAATTACAGGGGGCAGAGAAAATGGCTACACCTTC. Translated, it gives CASRITGGRENGYTF.

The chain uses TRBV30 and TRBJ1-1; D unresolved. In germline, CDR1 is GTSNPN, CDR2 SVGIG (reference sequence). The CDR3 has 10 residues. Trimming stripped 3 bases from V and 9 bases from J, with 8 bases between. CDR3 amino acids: CAWRSPQAFF. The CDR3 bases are TGTGCCTGGAGGTCTCCCCAAGCTTTCTTT. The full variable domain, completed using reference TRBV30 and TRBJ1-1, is SQTIHQWPATLVQPVGSPLSLECTVEGTSNPNLYWYRQAAGRGLQLLFYSVGIGQISSEVPQNLSASRPQDRQFILSSKKLLLSDSGFYLCAWRSPQAFFGQGTRLTVV.

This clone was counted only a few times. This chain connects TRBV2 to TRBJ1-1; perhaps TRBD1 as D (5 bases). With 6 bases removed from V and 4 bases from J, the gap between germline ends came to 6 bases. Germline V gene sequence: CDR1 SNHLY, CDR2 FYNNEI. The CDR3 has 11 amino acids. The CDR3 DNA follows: TGTGCCAGCAGGGGGGGCACTGAAGCTTTCTTT. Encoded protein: CASRGGTEAFF. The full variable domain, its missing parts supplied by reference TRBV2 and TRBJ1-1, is EPEVTQTPSHQVTQMGQEVILRCVPISNHLYFYWYRQILGQKVEFLVSFYNNEISEKSEIFDDQFSVERPDGSNFTLKIRSTKLEDSAMYFCASRGGTEAFFGQGTRLTVV.

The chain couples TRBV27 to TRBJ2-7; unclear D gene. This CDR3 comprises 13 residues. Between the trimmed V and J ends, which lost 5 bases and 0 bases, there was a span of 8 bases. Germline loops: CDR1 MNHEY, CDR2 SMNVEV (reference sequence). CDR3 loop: CASSPSLSYEQYF. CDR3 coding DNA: TGTGCCAGCAGTCCCAGTCTCTCCTACGAGCAGTACTTC.

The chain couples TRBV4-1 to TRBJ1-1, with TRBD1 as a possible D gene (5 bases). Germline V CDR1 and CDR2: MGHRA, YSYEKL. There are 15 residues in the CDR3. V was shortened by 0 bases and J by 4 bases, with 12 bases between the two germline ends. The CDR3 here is CASSQDRGRGTEAFF. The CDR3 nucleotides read TGCGCCAGCAGCCAAGATAGGGGAAGGGGCACTGAAGCTTTCTTT.

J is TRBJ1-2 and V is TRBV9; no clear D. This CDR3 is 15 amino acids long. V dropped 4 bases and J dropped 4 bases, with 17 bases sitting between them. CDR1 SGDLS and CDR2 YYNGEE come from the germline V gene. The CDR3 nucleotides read TGTGCCAGCAGCCAAACCCCGACTGACGTCTATGGCTACACCTTC. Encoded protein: CASSQTPTDVYGYTF.

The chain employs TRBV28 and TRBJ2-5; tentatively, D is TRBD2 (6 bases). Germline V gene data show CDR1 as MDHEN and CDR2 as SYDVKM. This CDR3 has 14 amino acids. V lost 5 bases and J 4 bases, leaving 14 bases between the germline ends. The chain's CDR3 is CASSLPGLSETQYF. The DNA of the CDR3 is TGTGCCAGCAGTCTACCGGGACTTTCAGAGACCCAGTACTTC.

The CDR3 is CASSQVYPASPTHEQYF. In nucleotides, the CDR3 is TGTGCCAGCAGCCAAGTGTACCCGGCTAGCCCCACCCACGAGCAGTACTTC. The chain uses TRBV4-2 and TRBJ2-7; the D gene is possibly TRBD2 (5 bases). CDR1 LGHNA and CDR2 YNFKEQ come from the germline V gene. The germline V and J ends were trimmed by 1 base and 5 bases, with 21 bases remaining between them. The CDR3 totals 17 residues.

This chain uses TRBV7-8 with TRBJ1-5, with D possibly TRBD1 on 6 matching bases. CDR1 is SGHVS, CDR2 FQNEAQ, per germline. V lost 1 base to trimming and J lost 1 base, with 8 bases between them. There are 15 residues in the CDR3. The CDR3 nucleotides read TGTGCCAGCAGCTTAGAGGGGGGGAGCAATCAGCCCCAGCATTTT. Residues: CASSLEGGSNQPQHF.